This T cell receptor (beta chain) was sequenced for a study of technical replicates of blood from a handful of donors. TCRdb keeps only in-frame clones here, not all; method: immunoSEQ multiplex PCR. The sample has 98,000 or so clones, approximately 94% seen once. Germline V lookup: CDR1 SQVTM, CDR2 ANQGSEA. J gave up 0 bases and V 8 bases, and 4 bases lay outside the gene matches. This CDR3 is 14 amino acids long. Sequencing input: T cells isolated from PBMCs. This clonotype was sampled from a human donor in good health. The chain combines TRBV29-1 with TRBJ2-2; TRBD1 matches at 9 bases. The CDR3 region has the DNA TGCAGCACCCGGACAGGGGCGAACACCGGGGAGCTGTTTTTT. Protein sequence: CSTRTGANTGELFF.